The present entry profiles one TCR beta chain with its context. Its specificity is not known. In germline, CDR1 is MDHEN, CDR2 SYDVKM. The CDR3 has 15 amino acids. The V and J ends lost 3 bases and 0 bases respectively, with 12 bases between them. This sample was included in a study of OX40 agonist ivuxolimab in advanced cancers. Looking at the study overall: Patients undergoing dose escalation presented with hepatocellular carcinoma, melanoma, renal cell or head and neck cancer. Partial responses were observed in three patients, of whom one had hepatocellular carcinoma and two had cutaneous melanoma. The study's findings and limits: At 0.1 to 3.0 mg/kg, clonal expansion of CD4+ and CD8+ blood T cells had occurred by week 6.

Assay used: immunoSEQ multiplex PCR; TCRdb lists only in-frame clones, some missing. The repertoire holds 90,000 to 100,000 clones, with 90% to 95% as singletons. Any history of autoimmune disease or systemic immunosuppression disqualified patients. This TCR derives from an adult with an advanced solid tumor such as melanoma, head and neck, liver or kidney cancer. This chain connects TRBV28 to TRBJ2-7; a weak D match, TRBD1 (6 bases). The source was CD4+ or CD8+ T cells sorted from blood, collected in a trial of the OX40 agonist ivuxolimab. CDR3 bases: TGTGCCAGCAGTTTTGGGACACTGAGCTCCTACGAGCAGTACTTC. Amino acid sequence: CASSFGTLSSYEQYF. The variable domain in full, completed from reference TRBV28 and TRBJ2-7, reads DVKVTQSSRYLVKRTGEKVFLECVQDMDHENMFWYRQDPGLGLRLIYFSYDVKMKEKGDIPEGYSVSREKKERFSLILESASTNQTSMYLCASSFGTLSSYEQYFGPGTRLTVT.